One and the same sample provided the 10 T cell receptor beta chains below, sequenced in a study of blood T cell repertoires in COVID-19. Only in-frame clones appear in the TCRdb table, and some are missing; sequencing was by immunoSEQ multiplex PCR. The table lists 60,000 to 85,000 clones, about four fifths of them singletons. The sequencing sample was made of peripheral blood. The receptors stem from a man between 65 and 80 years old with acute or convalescent COVID-19.

This clone has just one count. V gene TRBV12-3 or TRBV12-4 combines with J gene TRBJ1-1, with D possibly TRBD1 on 6 matching bases. The CDR3 is 13 residues long. V was cut by 10 bases and J by 1 base, with 13 bases left in between. The CDR3 nucleotides are TGTGCCACGACTTTACAGGGGAACACTGAAGCTTTCTTT. Its translation: CATTLQGNTEAFF.

The sample holds a few counts of this clone. The CDR3 is CASSMGPAGNTIYF. CDR3 bases: TGTGCCAGTAGTATGGGGCCCGCTGGAAACACCATATATTTT. The chain has TRBV19 and TRBJ1-3; possibly TRBD1 for D (5 bases). V lost 3 bases to trimming and J lost 2 bases, with 8 bases between them. This CDR3 region has 14 residues. Germline V lookup: CDR1 LNHDA, CDR2 SQIVND (reference sequence).

This sequence joins TRBV9 and TRBJ2-3, with 7 positions matching TRBD2. This CDR3 contains 15 residues. Trimming took 3 bases from V and 0 from J; bases not matched to a gene: 4. CDR1 and CDR2 from the germline V gene are SGDLS and YYNGEE. The CDR3 nucleotides are TGTGCCAGCAGCGACCTAGCGGCAAGCACAGATACGCAGTATTTT. Translated, it gives CASSDLAASTDTQYF.

The gene calls are TRBV28 and TRBJ1-3; no clear D. Germline CDR1 and CDR2: MDHEN and SYDVKM. Between the trimmed V and J ends, which lost 2 bases and 0 bases, there was a span of 8 bases. This CDR3 comprises 15 residues. The CDR3 sequence: CASSLLLRSGNTIYF. Written as DNA, the CDR3 is TGTGCCAGCAGTTTACTACTACGCTCTGGAAACACCATATATTTT.

This clone was observed a single time. The V gene is TRBV29-1, the J gene TRBJ2-2; 11 bases agree with TRBD2. Germline-derived CDR1 and CDR2 are SQVTM and ANQGSEA. V lost 4 bases to trimming and J lost 4 bases; unmatched junction nucleotides: 17. This CDR3 region has 19 residues. CDR3 sequence reads: CSVGSLAGGLTVTTGELFF. The CDR3 coding sequence is TGCAGCGTTGGTAGTCTAGCGGGAGGACTCACGGTAACCACCGGGGAGCTGTTTTTT.

This clone was recorded many times. The gene calls are TRBV4-1 and TRBJ2-7; D not certain. The V end lost 0 bases, the J end lost 1 base, and 7 bases lay between the germline ends. Germline V gene sequence: CDR1 MGHRA, CDR2 YSYEKL. This CDR3 comprises 14 residues. As DNA, the CDR3 is TGCGCCAGCAGCCAAGATGAGCTATCCTACGAGCAGTACTTC. Protein product: CASSQDELSYEQYF.

This rearrangement joins TRBV4-3 to TRBJ2-3; TRBD2 matches at 8 bases. CDR3 length: 15 amino acids. CDR1 LGHNA and CDR2 YSLEER come from the germline V gene. The ends lost 2 bases at V and 3 bases at J; junction bases unmatched: 4. The CDR3 protein is CASSQNPGGTDTQYF. DNA for the CDR3: TGCGCCAGCAGCCAAAACCCGGGAGGGACAGATACGCAGTATTTT.

V and J are TRBV6-4 and TRBJ2-3; 10 nucleotides match TRBD1. The CDR3 has 15 amino acids. Germline CDR1 reads MRHNA; CDR2 reads SNTAGT. Trimming cost V 1 base and J 6 bases; bases outside gene matches: 4. Written as DNA, the CDR3 is TGTGCCAGCAGTGACTTGACAGGGGGCGATGATACGCAGTATTTT. Residues: CASSDLTGGDDTQYF.

The chain is built from TRBV7-3 and TRBJ2-5; 8 bases line up with TRBD2. The CDR3 totals 15 residues. V shed 7 bases and J 0 bases; nucleotides not matched to a gene: 7. Germline V CDR1 and CDR2: SGHTA, FQGTGA. Written as DNA, the CDR3 is TGTGCCAGCACCCCATCACTAGCGGACCAAGAGACCCAGTACTTC. Translating it yields CASTPSLADQETQYF. Looking up the rest from reference TRBV7-3 and TRBJ2-5 gives the full variable domain: GAGVSQTPSNKVTEKGKYVELRCDPISGHTALYWYRQSLGQGPEFLIYFQGTGAADDSGLPNDRFFAVRPEGSVSTLKIQRTERGDSAVYLCASTPSLADQETQYFGPGTRLLVL.

This chain links TRBV4-3 with TRBJ2-1, with TRBD2 matching 8 bases. CDR1 and CDR2 (germline): LGHNA, YSLEER. The V segment lost 5 bases and the J segment 0 bases; nucleotides outside the gene matches: 3. The length of the CDR3 is 15 residues. CDR3 sequence: CASSVRGGSYNEQFF. The CDR3, as DNA: TGCGCCAGCAGCGTCCGGGGGGGCTCCTACAATGAGCAGTTCTTC.